One sample yielded the 9 T cell receptor beta chains listed below, sequenced in a study of STAT5B mutations in CD4+ large granular lymphocyte leukemia. Clones were sequenced by immunoSEQ multiplex PCR, and TCRdb holds only the in-frame ones, with some missing. This sample yields around 33,000 clones, of which 65% to 80% are seen a single time; roughly 2% belongs to the top ten. Sample: CD4+ T cells from blood buffy coats. The source of these receptors is a human donor in good health.

This chain uses TRBV5-8 with TRBJ2-5; D uncertain. The CDR3 runs to 14 residues. Trimming cost V 6 bases and J 3 bases, with 15 bases left between them. The germline CDR1 and CDR2 sequences are SGHTS and YDEGEE. The CDR3, as DNA: TGTGCCAGCATGGCCCGTAGACAAAAAGAGACCCAGTACTTC. This encodes CASMARRQKETQYF.

This clone was seen once. The gene calls are TRBV7-2 and TRBJ2-5, with 8 bases lining up with TRBD1. V lost 5 bases, J lost 4 bases, and 6 bases stayed unmatched. The V gene's germline CDR1 is SGHTA and CDR2 FQGNSA. The CDR3 is made up of 14 amino acids. DNA of the CDR3: TGTGCCAGCAGCGTCTTCAGGGGGCTAGAGACCCAGTACTTC. This translates into CASSVFRGLETQYF.

The chain joins TRBV6-4 to TRBJ1-5; D possibly corresponds to TRBD1 (5 bases). CDR3 length: 16 amino acids. The germline V and J ends were trimmed by 2 bases and 2 bases, with 13 bases remaining between them. The germline gives CDR1 MRHNA, CDR2 SNTAGT. CDR3 coding DNA: TGTGCCAGCAGTGACCCAGGGCTGTACGGCAATCAGCCCCAGCATTTT. This translates into CASSDPGLYGNQPQHF.

V and J are TRBV4-3 and TRBJ2-5, with D possibly called TRBD1 or TRBD2 (5 bases each). CDR1 and CDR2 (germline): LGHNA, YSLEER. The CDR3 is 12 residues long. The ends were cut back, 0 bases at V and 7 bases at J, with 6 bases in the middle. In DNA, the CDR3 is TGCGCCAGCAGCCAAGATGGGGGGACCCAGTACTTC. It encodes CASSQDGGTQYF.

The table lists this clone with a few counts. The CDR3 carries no conserved terminal phenylalanine or tryptophan, so it likely arises from a read error. No DNA is shown, since the ends of the CDR3 on it are uncertain; the CDR3 is the one TCRdb lists. This chain connects TRBV6-6 to TRBJ1-2; the table gives TRBD1 as D, unverified against the DNA. CDR1 is MNHNY, CDR2 SVGAGI, per germline (reference sequence). The CDR3 sequence runs 12 residues, both termini included. The CDR3 loop reads CASSLTPTGPYL.

The chain recombines TRBV20-1 with TRBJ2-7; a weak D match, TRBD1 (6 bases). This CDR3 spans 11 amino acids. V gave up 6 bases and J gave up 4 bases, with 10 bases separating them. CDR1 DFQATT and CDR2 SNEGSKA come from the germline V gene (reference sequence). The CDR3 DNA is TGCAGTGCCCCGACAGGATACGAGCAGTACTTC. As protein: CSAPTGYEQYF.

This chain connects TRBV5-4 to TRBJ2-5; 8 nucleotides agree with TRBD2. The germline V gene encodes CDR1 SGHNT and CDR2 YYREEE (reference sequence). This CDR3 region has 14 residues. The J segment lost 3 bases and the V segment lost 4 bases, leaving 5 bases of the junction unmatched. CDR3 sequence: CASSRSGGEETQYF. CDR3 DNA: TGTGCCAGCAGCCGATCCGGGGGGGAAGAGACCCAGTACTTC.

This clone was observed a handful of times. The rearrangement joins TRBV30 to TRBJ1-6; D gene ambiguous. The V end was cut by 0 bases, the J end by 11 bases, with 8 bases between. CDR1 and CDR2 (germline): GTSNPN, SVGIG (reference sequence). This CDR3 has 12 residues. The CDR3 spells CAWSVPGAPLHF. CDR3 bases: TGTGCCTGGAGTGTCCCTGGGGCACCCCTCCACTTT.

This CDR3 reads CASSFTSASSYEQYF. The CDR3 DNA reads TGTGCCAGCAGCTTTACTAGCGCTAGCTCCTACGAGCAGTACTTC. This sequence joins TRBV7-2 and TRBJ2-7; 7 nucleotides match TRBD2. The CDR3 consists of 15 residues. V gave up 3 bases and J gave up 0 bases; unmatched junction bases: 5. Germline CDR1 and CDR2: SGHTA and FQGNSA.